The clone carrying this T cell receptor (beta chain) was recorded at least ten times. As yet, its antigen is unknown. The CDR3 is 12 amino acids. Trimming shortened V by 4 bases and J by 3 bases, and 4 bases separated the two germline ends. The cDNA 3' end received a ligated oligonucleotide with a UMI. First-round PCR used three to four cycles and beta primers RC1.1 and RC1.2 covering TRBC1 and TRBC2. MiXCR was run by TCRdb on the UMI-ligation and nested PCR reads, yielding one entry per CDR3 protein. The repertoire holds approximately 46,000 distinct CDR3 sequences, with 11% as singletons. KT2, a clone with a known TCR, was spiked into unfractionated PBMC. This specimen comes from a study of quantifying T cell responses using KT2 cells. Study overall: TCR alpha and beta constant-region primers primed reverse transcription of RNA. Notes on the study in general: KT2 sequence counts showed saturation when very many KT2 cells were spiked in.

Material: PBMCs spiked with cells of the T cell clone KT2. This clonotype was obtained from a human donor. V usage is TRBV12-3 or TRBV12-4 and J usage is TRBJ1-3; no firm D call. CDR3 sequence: CASSYFGNTIYF. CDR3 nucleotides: TGTGCCAGCAGTTATTTTGGAAACACCATATATTTT.